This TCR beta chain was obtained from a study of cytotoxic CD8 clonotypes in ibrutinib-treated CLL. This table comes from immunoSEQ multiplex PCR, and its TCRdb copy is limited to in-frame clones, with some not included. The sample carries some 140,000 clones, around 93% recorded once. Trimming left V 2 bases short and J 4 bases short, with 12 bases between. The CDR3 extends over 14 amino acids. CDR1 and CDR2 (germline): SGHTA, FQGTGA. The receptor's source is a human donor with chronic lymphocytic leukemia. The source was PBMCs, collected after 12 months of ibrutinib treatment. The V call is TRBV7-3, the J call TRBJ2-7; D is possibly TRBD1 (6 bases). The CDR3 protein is CASSLLGRGYEQYF. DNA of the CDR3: TGTGCCAGCAGCTTATTGGGCAGGGGTTACGAGCAGTACTTC.